Following are 23 T cell receptor beta chains from one sample sequenced in a study of human T cells and chemical hapten exposure (dated by TCRdb to the early 2020s). Library preparation was by RACE. Sequencing used a NextSeq 500. The public reads were reanalyzed by TCRdb: fastp trimming at Q25, MiXCR alignment, in-frame beta chains only. Merged by CDR3 protein, the rows form single entries marked with the most common genes and DNA. This sample gives about 400,000 distinct CDR3 sequences in total; over 6% of them show up just once. 5% to 6% of the sample rests with the top ten. The meaning of the sample's time point label: patch test 2, 6 weeks after DPC sensitization. According to the study, the label for this sample's treatment or condition signals: therapeutic diphenylcyclopropenone sensitization with weekly scalp DPC. Sequencing was performed on whole blood, taken in connection with sensitization to the hapten diphenylcyclopropenone (DPC). All receptors derive from a woman aged 18-29 years with alopecia areata. Some clones in this sample may be carry-over from other donors' samples.

This clonotype showed up many times. The gene calls are TRBV6-5 and TRBJ1-6, with TRBD1 identical over 8 bases. V trimming: 7 bases; J trimming: 8 bases; junction bases outside the gene matches: 7. This CDR3 has 14 amino acids. The germline V gene has CDR1 MNHEY and CDR2 SVGAGI. The CDR3 DNA follows: TGTGCCAGCACTAGAGGACAGGGTGATTCACCCCTCCACTTT. Its protein product is CASTRGQGDSPLHF.

In its sample, this clonotype was seen many times. This chain connects TRBV28 to TRBJ1-5; D gene ambiguous. Germline V gives CDR1 MDHEN, CDR2 SYDVKM. The CDR3 contains 14 residues. The V and J ends lost 2 bases and 5 bases respectively, with 10 bases between them. CDR3 DNA: TGTGCCAGCAGTTTACTGACGGTGGATCAGCCCCAGCATTTT. Residues: CASSLLTVDQPQHF.

The sample holds a few counts of this clonotype. The chain links TRBV12-3 or TRBV12-4 to TRBJ1-1; weak D call: TRBD1 (6 bases). This CDR3 contains 14 residues. The V gene lost 5 bases and the J gene lost 5 bases, with 15 bases spanning the gap. Here the CDR3 DNA reads TGTGCCAGCAGTATACAGGGAGGTGGAACTGAAGCTTTCTTT. Translating it yields CASSIQGGGTEAFF.

This chain connects TRBV27 to TRBJ2-5; no clear D. Trimming cost V 3 bases and J 5 bases, with 13 bases left between them. This CDR3 contains 14 residues. Germline values: CDR1 MNHEY, CDR2 SMNVEV (reference sequence). This chain's CDR3 is CASSLRQQRETQYF. The DNA of the CDR3 is TGTGCCAGCAGTTTGAGGCAACAGAGGGAGACCCAGTACTTC.

This clonotype was seen ten or more times. The rearrangement uses TRBV20-1 and TRBJ1-5, with D hard to call. CDR1 is DFQATT and CDR2 is SNEGSKA in the germline V gene (reference sequence). Trimming stripped 5 bases from V and 0 bases from J, with 8 bases between. The CDR3 is 13 residues long. Here the CDR3 reads CSAVDGSNQPQHF. The CDR3 DNA reads TGCAGTGCTGTAGACGGTAGCAATCAGCCCCAGCATTTT.

This clonotype was picked up a small number of times. The rearrangement links TRBV12-3 or TRBV12-4 to TRBJ2-1, with D maybe TRBD1 (6 bases). The CDR3 is 15 residues long. Trimming cost V 6 bases and J 2 bases, with 14 bases left between them. CDR3 coding DNA: TGTGCCAGCAGCAGTGACAGGAAAGCCTACAATGAGCAGTTCTTC. It is translated as CASSSDRKAYNEQFF.

V gene TRBV14 combines with J gene TRBJ1-6; tentatively, D is TRBD1 (5 bases). CDR1 is SGHDN, CDR2 FVKESK, per germline. The CDR3 extends over 12 amino acids. The V and J ends lost 2 bases and 13 bases respectively, with 9 bases between them. The CDR3 here is CASSQRGEPLHF. CDR3 nucleotides: TGTGCCAGCAGCCAAAGGGGAGAGCCCCTCCACTTT.

This clonotype has a handful of counts. DNA for the CDR3: TGTGCCAGCAGCTTTAACAGCTATACTGAAGCTTTCTTT. Its translation is CASSFNSYTEAFF. The V and J genes are TRBV5-4 and TRBJ1-1, with D uncertain. The CDR3 contains 13 residues. V was trimmed by 2 bases and J by 5 bases, leaving 10 bases between them. The germline gives CDR1 SGHNT, CDR2 YYREEE (reference sequence). Combining the CDR3 with reference TRBV5-4 and TRBJ1-1 gives the whole variable domain ETGVTQSPTHLIKTRGQQVTLRCSSQSGHNTVSWYQQALGQGPQFIFQYYREEENGRGNFPPRFSGLQFPNYSSELNVNALELDDSALYLCASSFNSYTEAFFGQGTRLTVV.

This clonotype was counted at least ten times. The chain combines TRBV7-8 with TRBJ1-4; 7 bases map to TRBD1. CDR3 size: 15 residues. Looked up from germline, CDR1 is SGHVS and CDR2 is FQNEAQ. J lost 5 bases, V lost 1 base, and 4 bases had no gene match. The CDR3 region is CASSLGGTVNEKLFF. CDR3 in DNA: TGTGCCAGCAGCTTAGGAGGGACAGTCAATGAAAAACTGTTTTTT.

This clonotype showed up many times. J is TRBJ1-1 and V is TRBV20-1, with 8 bases aligning to TRBD1. V dropped 5 bases and J dropped 4; count of bases not matched to a gene: 3. The CDR3 sequence is 12 residues long. Germline values: CDR1 DFQATT, CDR2 SNEGSKA (reference sequence). CDR3 in DNA: TGCAGTGCTGGTACAGGGGGCACTGAAGCTTTCTTT. Amino acid sequence: CSAGTGGTEAFF.

V is TRBV6-5 and J is TRBJ1-5; no firm D call. Germline CDR1 and CDR2: MNHEY and SVGAGI. Trimming shortened V by 2 bases and J by 4 bases, and 12 bases separated the two germline ends. The CDR3 loop spans 15 amino acids. The CDR3 DNA is TGTGCCAGCAGTTACGAGGTGGGAAGTAATCAGCCCCAGCATTTT. This encodes CASSYEVGSNQPQHF.

This clonotype occurred many times. This chain joins TRBV7-9 and TRBJ1-1; D is undetermined. Per the germline V gene, CDR1 is SEHNR and CDR2 is FQNEAQ (reference sequence). This CDR3 region has 13 residues. Trimming left V 7 bases short and J 1 base short, with 10 bases between. CDR3 region: CASMRSPNTEAFF. The CDR3 DNA sequence: TGTGCCAGCATGCGCAGCCCGAACACTGAAGCTTTCTTT.

This clonotype was recorded at least ten times. The chain joins TRBV27 to TRBJ2-1; no firm D call. Germline V gene lookup returns CDR1 MNHEY and CDR2 SMNVEV (reference sequence). The germline V and J ends were trimmed by 0 bases and 0 bases, with 9 bases remaining between them. CDR3 length equals 16 residues. CDR3 sequence: CASSLSTVPSYNEQFF. CDR3 bases: TGTGCCAGCAGTTTATCAACGGTACCCTCCTACAATGAGCAGTTCTTC.

The chain recombines TRBV6-4 with TRBJ1-2; D not resolved. V gave up 3 bases and J gave up 4 bases, with 9 bases separating them. The germline gives CDR1 MRHNA, CDR2 SNTAGT. The CDR3 spans 13 residues. The CDR3 sequence: CASSEGSSYGYTF. In nucleotides, the CDR3 is TGTGCCAGCAGTGAGGGCAGCTCCTATGGCTACACCTTC.

A few counts support this clonotype. The chain recombines TRBV29-1 with TRBJ2-5; D is ambiguous. The V end lost 5 bases, the J end lost 3 bases, and 4 bases lay between the germline ends. Germline lookup yields CDR1 SQVTM and CDR2 ANQGSEA. This CDR3 is built from 10 residues. In DNA, the CDR3 is TGCAGCGTTACCGAAGAGACCCAGTACTTC. Amino acids: CSVTEETQYF.

Only a few counts were recorded for this clonotype. The rearrangement uses TRBV28 and TRBJ1-1, with TRBD1 identical over 7 bases. CDR1 is MDHEN, CDR2 SYDVKM, per germline. The CDR3 loop spans 11 amino acids. Losses at the gene ends were 5 bases for V and 10 bases for J; bases not matched to a gene: 4. CDR3 sequence reads: CASSGTEGAFF. The CDR3 DNA is TGTGCCAGCAGTGGGACAGAGGGAGCTTTCTTT. Complete variable domain (other parts from reference TRBV28 and TRBJ1-1): DVKVTQSSRYLVKRTGEKVFLECVQDMDHENMFWYRQDPGLGLRLIYFSYDVKMKEKGDIPEGYSVSREKKERFSLILESASTNQTSMYLCASSGTEGAFFGQGTRLTVV.

The chain carries TRBV7-2 and TRBJ2-2; a weak D match, TRBD1 (5 bases). V was pared by 5 bases and J by 5 bases, with 9 bases between. Germline V CDR1 and CDR2: SGHTA, FQGNSA. This CDR3 is built from 13 residues. DNA for the CDR3: TGTGCCAGCAGCATTAGGGGTACCGGGGAGCTGTTTTTT. It codes for CASSIRGTGELFF.

This clonotype came up a few times. The chain employs TRBV6-5 and TRBJ2-3; 8 nucleotides match TRBD2. The V and J ends lost 0 bases and 1 base, in that order; junction bases with no gene match: 24. This CDR3 has 23 amino acids. The germline CDR1 and CDR2 sequences are MNHEY and SVGAGI. CDR3: CASSYSNRGGLSTSSQRTDTQYF. CDR3 nucleotides: TGTGCCAGCAGTTACTCAAACCGGGGGGGCCTCTCGACTAGCTCACAACGCACAGATACGCAGTATTTT.

This clonotype was seen repeatedly, ten times or more. This chain links TRBV6-5 with TRBJ2-3; unclear D gene. The ends were cut back, 3 bases at V and 5 bases at J, with 15 bases in the middle. The CDR3 is 15 residues long. Germline values: CDR1 MNHEY, CDR2 SVGAGI. CDR3 DNA sequence: TGTGCCAGCAGTTATGGGGTGCAGACCGGAGATACGCAGTATTTT. The encoded protein is CASSYGVQTGDTQYF.

This clonotype was detected many times. V usage is TRBV6-5 and J usage is TRBJ1-1, with D uncertain. Germline lookup yields CDR1 MNHEY and CDR2 SVGAGI. V was clipped by 0 bases and J by 0 bases, with 11 bases between them. This CDR3 has 16 amino acids. This CDR3 reads CASSYSPLELNTEAFF. CDR3 coding DNA: TGTGCCAGCAGTTACTCCCCGTTGGAACTGAACACTGAAGCTTTCTTT.

This clonotype was detected only a few times. V gene TRBV27 combines with J gene TRBJ2-3, with D perhaps TRBD2 (6 bases). Germline values: CDR1 MNHEY, CDR2 SMNVEV (reference sequence). With 1 base removed from V and 2 bases from J, the gap between germline ends came to 13 bases. The length of the CDR3 is 16 residues. The CDR3 sequence is CASSLFGGYATDTQYF. The CDR3 region has the DNA TGTGCCAGCAGTTTATTCGGGGGATACGCCACAGATACGCAGTATTTT.

This clonotype was recorded at least ten times. The CDR3 spells CSARIQGARAEAFF. The CDR3, as DNA: TGCAGTGCTAGAATACAGGGGGCAAGGGCTGAAGCTTTCTTT. The chain uses TRBV20-1 and TRBJ1-1, with TRBD1 identical over 9 bases. Germline V lookup: CDR1 DFQATT, CDR2 SNEGSKA (reference sequence). The CDR3 is 14 residues long. The ends lost 2 bases at V and 6 bases at J; junction bases unmatched: 7.

This clonotype was seen ten or more times. This chain uses TRBV7-8 with TRBJ2-3; 9 bases are shared with TRBD2. The junction had 8 bases not matched to a gene; V was cut back by 4 bases and J by 3 bases. Germline V gene lookup returns CDR1 SGHVS and CDR2 FQNEAQ. This CDR3 is built from 16 residues. The CDR3 loop reads CASSSSTSGATDTQYF. In DNA, the CDR3 is TGTGCCAGCAGCTCATCGACTAGCGGTGCGACAGATACGCAGTATTTT.